Each of the 21 T cell receptor beta chains below was sequenced from the same sample in a study of cytomegalovirus exposure and HLA in healthy donors. Produced via immunoSEQ multiplex PCR; TCRdb's table is partial and in-frame only. Of about 44,000 clones listed, roughly 93% are singletons. Sample: PBMCs. All receptors derive from a woman between 18 and 30 years old in good health and CMV-seronegative.

This chain uses TRBV29-1 with TRBJ2-1; perhaps TRBD2 as D (6 bases). This CDR3 has 14 amino acids. The ends were cut back, 3 bases at V and 8 bases at J, with 17 bases in the middle. The germline V gene encodes CDR1 SQVTM and CDR2 ANQGSEA. The CDR3 DNA follows: TGCAGCGTTGAGCCCGGGACTCGGGGTGATGAGCAGTTCTTC. Amino acid sequence: CSVEPGTRGDEQFF.

The chain couples TRBV27 to TRBJ2-5; the match to TRBD2 covers 11 bases. V gave up 6 bases and J gave up 1 base; unmatched junction bases: 4. CDR1 is MNHEY and CDR2 is SMNVEV in the germline V gene (reference sequence). The CDR3 sequence is 15 residues long. The chain's CDR3 is CASRGLAELQETQYF. The DNA of the CDR3 is TGTGCCAGCAGGGGACTAGCGGAGCTCCAAGAGACCCAGTACTTC.

The CDR3 spells CASSQVGGQETQYF. CDR3 bases: TGTGCCAGCAGCCAAGTAGGCGGCCAAGAGACCCAGTACTTC. This sequence joins TRBV14 and TRBJ2-5; D not certain. Germline loops: CDR1 SGHDN, CDR2 FVKESK. This CDR3 is built from 14 residues. Trimming cost V 1 base and J 1 base, with 7 bases left between them.

This sequence joins TRBV6-5 and TRBJ2-1, with 8 bases matching TRBD2. Germline values: CDR1 MNHEY, CDR2 SVGAGI. Trimming took 1 base from V and 5 from J; bases not matched to a gene: 4. The CDR3 is 15 amino acids. CDR3 sequence reads: CASSYFSGANNEQFF. DNA for the CDR3: TGTGCCAGCAGTTACTTTAGCGGGGCCAACAATGAGCAGTTCTTC.

The chain couples TRBV7-2 to TRBJ1-3; 7 nucleotides align to TRBD1. The ends lost 0 bases at V and 3 bases at J; junction bases unmatched: 8. The germline gives CDR1 SGHTA, CDR2 FQGNSA. The CDR3 loop spans 17 amino acids. This CDR3 reads CASSLARGRTLGNTIYF. Written as DNA, the CDR3 is TGTGCCAGCAGCTTAGCGAGGGGGCGCACCCTTGGAAACACCATATATTTT.

The chain joins TRBV28 to TRBJ1-2, with 7 bases that match TRBD1. Germline loops: CDR1 MDHEN, CDR2 SYDVKM. V was clipped by 3 bases and J by 8 bases; unmatched bases: 15. The CDR3 consists of 16 residues. The CDR3 DNA reads TGTGCCAGCAGTTTGAGGTGGGACAGTGGAACTATCGGCTACACCTTC. As protein: CASSLRWDSGTIGYTF.

This chain links TRBV29-1 with TRBJ2-7, with 8 nucleotides matching TRBD2. CDR1 and CDR2 (germline): SQVTM, ANQGSEA. After removal of 4 bases from V and 3 bases from J, the junction contained 8 bases not matched to a gene. CDR3 length: 14 amino acids. CDR3 DNA sequence: TGCAGCGTTGTTTCACGGGAGGGAATCTACGAGCAGTACTTC. It codes for CSVVSREGIYEQYF.

The V call is TRBV18, the J call TRBJ1-1, with D maybe TRBD1 (6 bases). Trimming shortened V by 3 bases and J by 9 bases, and 20 bases separated the two germline ends. The CDR3 is 15 amino acids. The germline CDR1 and CDR2 sequences are KGHSH and LQKENI. CDR3 in amino acids: CASSPRVVAGEQAFF. The CDR3 DNA sequence: TGTGCCAGCTCACCGCGGGTCGTGGCAGGGGAGCAAGCTTTCTTT.

This rearrangement joins TRBV7-9 to TRBJ2-7; D is undetermined. The CDR3 runs to 14 residues. V was shortened by 4 bases and J by 4 bases, with 14 bases between the two germline ends. Germline CDR1 is SEHNR and CDR2 is FQNEAQ (reference sequence). Written as DNA, the CDR3 is TGTGCCAGCAGCTCTACATTTGACTCATACGAGCAGTACTTC. It codes for CASSSTFDSYEQYF.

The count of this clone is one. The chain has TRBV7-2 and TRBJ1-5, with 7 positions matching TRBD1. Germline V gene sequence: CDR1 SGHTA, CDR2 FQGNSA. The CDR3 is made up of 16 amino acids. The V gene end was trimmed by 5 bases and the J gene end by 4 bases; junction bases not matched to a gene: 11. Here the CDR3 DNA reads TGTGCCAGCAGCCCCGAGACAGGGAGAAGGAATCAGCCCCAGCATTTT. It specifies CASSPETGRRNQPQHF.

Of note for this clone: Since a much larger clone is just one base distant, this may be a read error. The rearrangement joins TRBV6-1 to TRBJ2-3; 11 positions agree with TRBD1. The V and J ends lost 3 bases and 4 bases, in that order; junction bases with no gene match: 0. Germline V CDR1 and CDR2: MNHNS, SASEGT. CDR3 length: 14 amino acids. CDR3 nucleotides: TGTGCCAGCAGTGAGGGACAGGGGGCAGATACGCAGTATTTT. Encoded protein: CASSEGQGADTQYF.

J is TRBJ1-2 and V is TRBV28, with 10 bases fitting TRBD1. J gave up 5 bases and V 10 bases, and 4 bases lay outside the gene matches. CDR1 and CDR2 (germline): MDHEN, SYDVKM. The CDR3 loop spans 12 amino acids. The CDR3 DNA reads TGTGCCATTTGGACAGGGGGATATGGCTACACCTTC. Translating it yields CAIWTGGYGYTF.

The chain employs TRBV5-1 and TRBJ2-7, with TRBD1 matching over 7 bases. This CDR3 spans 15 amino acids. Trimming at V came to 4 bases and at J to 5 bases, leaving 12 bases not matched to a gene. The germline CDR1 and CDR2 sequences are SGHRS and YFSETQ. CDR3 region: CASSLSPGQLHEQYF. CDR3 DNA sequence: TGCGCCAGCAGCCTATCCCCGGGACAGCTCCACGAGCAGTACTTC.

The V and J genes are TRBV5-1 and TRBJ1-1; TRBD1 matches 9 bases. CDR1 SGHRS and CDR2 YFSETQ come from the germline V gene. This CDR3 region has 14 residues. Germline trimming cut 0 bases from V and 6 bases from J; bases unmatched to any gene: 3. CDR3 loop: CASSLAGTGSEAFF. CDR3 nucleotides: TGCGCCAGCAGCTTGGCCGGGACAGGGTCTGAAGCTTTCTTT.

The V gene is TRBV19, the J gene TRBJ2-4, with 9 positions matching TRBD1. J was trimmed by 7 bases and V by 5 bases; bases with no gene match: 15. The germline CDR1 and CDR2 sequences are LNHDA and SQIVND (reference sequence). This CDR3 contains 17 residues. In nucleotides, the CDR3 is TGTGCCAGTAGTTATGACAGGGGGACGGTAGTGGGGAACATTCAGTACTTC. Amino acid sequence: CASSYDRGTVVGNIQYF.

This clone was detected a few times. This sequence joins TRBV2 and TRBJ1-5; weak D call: TRBD1 (5 bases). The length of the CDR3 is 14 residues. V lost 3 bases to trimming and J lost 3 bases, with 9 bases between them. Germline CDR1 and CDR2: SNHLY and FYNNEI. This CDR3 is CASSEAQANQPQHF. The CDR3 coding sequence is TGTGCCAGCAGTGAGGCACAGGCCAATCAGCCCCAGCATTTT.

This chain connects TRBV10-3 to TRBJ1-1; 7 bases fit TRBD1. CDR1 is ENHRY, CDR2 SYGVKD, per germline. The V segment lost 5 bases and the J segment 4 bases; nucleotides outside the gene matches: 7. The CDR3 length is 14 residues. CDR3 nucleotides: TGTGCCATCAGTAGACAGGGTGAGGGCACTGAAGCTTTCTTT. Encoded protein: CAISRQGEGTEAFF.

The chain couples TRBV5-1 to TRBJ1-3; D perhaps matches TRBD1 (5 bases). The CDR3 consists of 17 residues. V lost 1 base to trimming and J lost 3 bases, with 17 bases between them. The germline CDR1 and CDR2 sequences are SGHRS and YFSETQ. The CDR3 reads CASSLRLGQKSGNTIYF. The CDR3 region has the DNA TGCGCCAGCAGCTTGCGATTGGGGCAGAAAAGTGGAAACACCATATATTTT.

The V gene is TRBV19, the J gene TRBJ2-2, with 9 nucleotides matching TRBD1. Germline CDR1 is LNHDA and CDR2 is SQIVND (reference sequence). The V gene end was trimmed by 5 bases and the J gene end by 5 bases; junction bases not matched to a gene: 9. This CDR3 is built from 16 residues. CDR3 residues: CASSALDRGTTGELFF. The DNA for the CDR3 is TGTGCCAGTAGTGCCCTGGACAGGGGCACAACCGGGGAGCTGTTTTTT.

The chain links TRBV29-1 to TRBJ1-2, with 8 bases aligning to TRBD1. CDR1 is SQVTM and CDR2 is ANQGSEA in the germline V gene. With V trimmed by 3 bases and J by 14 bases, 14 bases remained unmatched. There are 13 residues in the CDR3. CDR3 protein: CSVDSGTGFVRTF. As DNA, the CDR3 is TGCAGCGTTGATTCCGGGACAGGCTTCGTACGGACCTTC.

This clone was seen once. The CDR3 DNA follows: TGTGCCAGCAGTGGACAGGGGGCGGTAGCTTTCTTT. Amino acids: CASSGQGAVAFF. J is TRBJ1-1 and V is TRBV6-6; TRBD1 agrees at 11 bases. Losses at the gene ends were 5 bases for V and 10 bases for J; bases not matched to a gene: 3. Germline V gives CDR1 MNHNY, CDR2 SVGAGI (reference sequence). This CDR3 contains 12 residues.